The next 10 T cell receptor beta chains were all read from a single sample in a study of human T cells and chemical hapten exposure. Documented time point: patch test 3, about 24 weeks after DPC sensitization. The treatment denotes: therapeutic diphenylcyclopropenone sensitization with weekly scalp DPC. TCRdb re-derived calls from the RACE reads in MiXCR, one entry per CDR3 protein. This table has roughly 69,000 distinct CDR3 sequences, about 10% appearing once. The sample was whole blood, taken in connection with sensitization to the hapten diphenylcyclopropenone (DPC). Receptors originate from a young woman with alopecia areata. Some clones in this sample may be carry-over from other donors' samples.

At least ten counts were recorded for this clonotype. The chain uses TRBV5-1 and TRBJ2-1; 9 bases match TRBD2. The CDR3 contains 14 residues. The V gene's germline CDR1 is SGHRS and CDR2 YFSETQ. The V gene end was trimmed by 3 bases and the J gene end by 7 bases; junction bases not matched to a gene: 5. The CDR3 reads CASSSWGLANEQFF. The CDR3 bases are TGCGCCAGCAGCTCCTGGGGACTAGCTAATGAGCAGTTCTTC.

This clonotype was recorded a few times. The rearrangement links TRBV28 to TRBJ1-4, with D possibly TRBD1 on 5 matching bases. The CDR3 sequence is 15 residues long. V shed 3 bases and J shed 6 bases, with 14 bases lying between them. Germline V gene lookup returns CDR1 MDHEN and CDR2 SYDVKM. The CDR3 DNA sequence: TGTGCCAGCAGTTTGGTCCAGGGTAATTATGAAAAACTGTTTTTT. This encodes CASSLVQGNYEKLFF.

In this sample, this clonotype turned up many times. CDR3 sequence reads: CSVEGGIGFYQETQYF. The CDR3 DNA sequence: TGCAGCGTTGAAGGGGGCATAGGGTTCTACCAAGAGACCCAGTACTTC. The genes are TRBV29-1 and TRBJ2-5; tentative D call: TRBD1 (5 bases). Germline V gene sequence: CDR1 SQVTM, CDR2 ANQGSEA. This CDR3 has 16 amino acids. Trimming left V 1 base short and J 0 bases short, with 15 bases between.

This clonotype showed up many times. The chain recombines TRBV10-1 with TRBJ1-1; TRBD1 matches at 9 bases. In germline, CDR1 is WNHNN, CDR2 SYGVQD (reference sequence). This CDR3 region has 13 residues. The V and J ends lost 5 bases and 4 bases, in that order; junction bases with no gene match: 2. This CDR3 is CASSRDRVTEAFF. DNA for the CDR3: TGCGCCAGCAGTCGGGACAGGGTCACTGAAGCTTTCTTT.

In its sample, this clonotype was seen many times. The gene calls are TRBV6-2 or TRBV6-3 and TRBJ1-5; 7 nucleotides line up with TRBD1. Germline values: CDR1 MNHEY, CDR2 SVGEGT. The V gene end was trimmed by 2 bases and the J gene end by 3 bases; junction bases not matched to a gene: 7. The CDR3 extends over 16 amino acids. Written as DNA, the CDR3 is TGTGCCAGCAGTTACAGACAGGGACTGGTCAATCAGCCCCAGCATTTT. This encodes CASSYRQGLVNQPQHF.

This clonotype has only a few counts. The rearrangement joins TRBV28 to TRBJ1-5; perhaps TRBD1 as D (6 bases). The CDR3 is 15 amino acids. Germline CDR1 reads MDHEN; CDR2 reads SYDVKM. V lost 8 bases and J 5 bases, leaving 19 bases between the germline ends. CDR3 coding DNA: TGTGCCAGCGGGGGAGGACAGAGCTTGCATCAGCCCCAGCATTTT. This encodes CASGGGQSLHQPQHF.

The CDR3: CASSPVTELAGVEQYF. DNA of the CDR3: TGTGCCAGCAGCCCCGTAACGGAACTAGCGGGAGTCGAGCAGTACTTC. The rearrangement links TRBV4-2 to TRBJ2-7, with 11 bases that match TRBD2. The CDR3 runs to 16 residues. In germline, CDR1 is LGHNA, CDR2 YNFKEQ. The ends lost 4 bases at V and 6 bases at J; junction bases unmatched: 11.

This clonotype was detected many times. The chain employs TRBV5-6 and TRBJ2-1; 7 positions match TRBD2. This CDR3 comprises 12 residues. Germline CDR1 is SGHDT and CDR2 is YYEEEE. The J segment lost 8 bases and the V segment lost 4 bases, leaving 3 bases of the junction unmatched. The CDR3 here is CASSDLADEQFF. CDR3 in DNA: TGTGCCAGCAGCGATCTAGCGGATGAGCAGTTCTTC.

There are many counts of this clonotype. This chain uses TRBV29-1 with TRBJ2-3; TRBD2 matches 14 bases. The CDR3 totals 18 residues. Germline lookup yields CDR1 SQVTM and CDR2 ANQGSEA. V shed 7 bases and J 2 bases; nucleotides not matched to a gene: 14. The DNA of the CDR3 is TGCAGCGCCACCTCCGGGACTAGCGGGGGTCAGCCCACAGATACGCAGTATTTT. Translation gives CSATSGTSGGQPTDTQYF.

The sample holds many counts of this clonotype. This chain links TRBV5-8 with TRBJ2-3; no clear D gene. The CDR3 has 14 residues. Trimming removed 1 base from V and 1 base from J, with 7 bases in between. Germline V gene lookup returns CDR1 SGHTS and CDR2 YDEGEE. The CDR3 DNA reads as TGTGCCAGCAGCTTGTACCGAGGCACAGATACGCAGTATTTT. Encoded protein: CASSLYRGTDTQYF.